One sample yielded the 21 T cell receptor beta chains listed below, sequenced in a study of early T cells in non-severe SARS-CoV-2 infection. TCRdb processed the 5' RACE reads anew with MiXCR; each CDR3 protein has one entry. The sample contains roughly 30,000 distinct CDR3 sequences, 4.5% to 7% of which appear only once. The sequencing sample was made of whole blood. The receptors originated from an adult who was a healthcare worker with PCR-confirmed SARS-CoV-2 infection or an uninfected control (not recorded which).

This clonotype has more than one count but fewer than ten. The gene calls are TRBV7-2 and TRBJ2-3; D tentatively fits TRBD1 or TRBD2 (6 bases each). The CDR3 is made up of 16 amino acids. Looked up from germline, CDR1 is SGHTA and CDR2 is FQGNSA. The V gene lost 4 bases and the J gene lost 4 bases, with 18 bases spanning the gap. CDR3 protein: CASSWGRLGLPDTQYF. In nucleotides, the CDR3 is TGTGCCAGCAGCTGGGGGCGACTAGGATTGCCAGATACGCAGTATTTT.

Details on this clonotype: This may stem from a read error, because a much larger clone lies one nucleotide away. The V and J genes are TRBV6-1 and TRBJ1-4; 7 bases match TRBD1. This CDR3 has 15 residues. The germline gives CDR1 MNHNS, CDR2 SASEGT. The CDR3 nucleotides are TGTGCCAGCTGTGATACGGGACAGTATAATGAAAAACTGTTTTTT. It specifies CASCDTGQYNEKLFF.

This sequence joins TRBV11-2 and TRBJ1-6; D possibly corresponds to TRBD1 (5 bases). V was clipped by 5 bases and J by 11 bases, with 16 bases between them. Per the germline V gene, CDR1 is SGHAT and CDR2 is FQNNGV. This CDR3 contains 14 residues. The CDR3 region has the DNA TGTGCCAGCAGCCGAGACAGCCAGATGGCACCCCTCCACTTT. Protein: CASSRDSQMAPLHF. Drawing the rest from reference TRBV11-2 and TRBJ1-6, the complete variable domain is EAGVAQSPRYKIIEKRQSVAFWCNPISGHATLYWYQQILGQGPKLLIQFQNNGVVDDSQLPKDRFSAERLKGVDSTLKIQPAKLEDSAVYLCASSRDSQMAPLHFGNGTRLTVT.

This clonotype was counted at least ten times. The rearrangement uses TRBV18 and TRBJ2-1; D gene uncertain. CDR3 length equals 15 residues. Germline values: CDR1 KGHSH, CDR2 LQKENI. V lost 5 bases to trimming and J lost 2 bases, with 13 bases between them. The CDR3 loop reads CASSFKAVTYNEQFF. CDR3 coding DNA: TGTGCCAGCTCATTTAAGGCAGTTACCTACAATGAGCAGTTCTTC. The whole variable domain, remainder taken from reference TRBV18 and TRBJ2-1, is NAGVMQNPRHLVRRRGQEARLRCSPMKGHSHVYWYRQLPEEGLKFMVYLQKENIIDESGMPKERFSAEFPKEGPSILRIQQVVRGDSAAYFCASSFKAVTYNEQFFGPGTRLTVL.

The chain links TRBV5-1 to TRBJ2-5; D could derive from TRBD1 or TRBD2 (5 bases each). This CDR3 is 15 amino acids long. CDR1 and CDR2 from the germline V gene are SGHRS and YFSETQ. The ends were cut back, 8 bases at V and 2 bases at J, with 19 bases in the middle. The CDR3 nucleotides read TGCGCCAGGCAGCGTCCGGGACCAAGACAAGAGACCCAGTACTTC. Its translation: CARQRPGPRQETQYF.

A few counts support this clonotype. The chain is built from TRBV6-6 and TRBJ2-7; the match to TRBD1 covers 7 bases. Germline trimming cut 5 bases from V and 7 bases from J; bases unmatched to any gene: 14. CDR3 length: 15 amino acids. CDR1 is MNHNY, CDR2 SVGAGI, per germline (reference sequence). The CDR3 sequence is CASSMYRTGRGEQYF. The CDR3 nucleotides read TGTGCCAGCAGTATGTACCGGACAGGTCGCGGGGAGCAGTACTTC.

This clonotype was counted many times. The gene calls are TRBV20-1 and TRBJ2-3; no reliable D call. This CDR3 has 13 amino acids. CDR1 is DFQATT, CDR2 SNEGSKA, per germline (reference sequence). Trimming cost V 3 bases and J 2 bases, with 9 bases left between them. CDR3 coding DNA: TGCAGTGCTAGGGACCGCTTCACAGATACGCAGTATTTT. This codes for CSARDRFTDTQYF.

This clonotype has more than one count but fewer than ten. The chain uses TRBV5-1 and TRBJ2-6, with D tentatively TRBD2 (5 bases). The germline gives CDR1 SGHRS, CDR2 YFSETQ. The germline V and J ends were trimmed by 8 bases and 3 bases, with 12 bases remaining between them. The CDR3 is 14 amino acids. DNA for the CDR3: TGCGCCAGTAGCCAGAGCGGTGGGGCCAACGTCCTGACTTTC. The encoded protein is CASSQSGGANVLTF.

This clonotype was observed many times. The gene calls are TRBV7-2 and TRBJ1-4, with D uncertain. Germline V gives CDR1 SGHTA, CDR2 FQGNSA. Trimming removed 6 bases from V and 8 bases from J, with 10 bases in between. CDR3 length: 12 residues. This chain's CDR3 is CASSFGREKLFF. The CDR3 DNA is TGTGCCAGCAGTTTCGGGCGCGAAAAACTGTTTTTT.

In this sample, this clonotype turned up many times. The chain is built from TRBV5-1 and TRBJ2-5; no firm D call. V was cut by 6 bases and J by 4 bases, with 7 bases left in between. This CDR3 contains 11 residues. Germline CDR1 reads SGHRS; CDR2 reads YFSETQ. The CDR3 region has the DNA TGCGCCAGCAATAGAGGAGAGACCCAGTACTTC. As protein: CASNRGETQYF. Using reference TRBV5-1 and TRBJ2-5 for the parts outside the CDR3, the full variable domain is KAGVTQTPRYLIKTRGQQVTLSCSPISGHRSVSWYQQTPGQGLQFLFEYFSETQRNKGNFPGRFSGRQFSNSRSEMNVSTLELGDSALYLCASNRGETQYFGPGTRLLVL.

The gene calls are TRBV19 and TRBJ2-1, with 7 bases aligning to TRBD2. V lost 7 bases and J lost 0; bases outside the gene matches: 6. CDR1 and CDR2 from the germline V gene are LNHDA and SQIVND (reference sequence). This CDR3 region has 15 residues. The CDR3 protein is CASTRAGSSYNEQFF. The CDR3 DNA follows: TGTGCCAGTACCCGAGCGGGGAGCTCCTACAATGAGCAGTTCTTC. The full variable domain, its missing parts supplied by reference TRBV19 and TRBJ2-1, is DGGITQSPKYLFRKEGQNVTLSCEQNLNHDAMYWYRQDPGQGLRLIYYSQIVNDFQKGDIAEGYSVSREKKESFPLTVTSAQKNPTAFYLCASTRAGSSYNEQFFGPGTRLTVL.

This clonotype was found a few times. The DNA of the CDR3 is TGCGCCAGCAGCTTGGGTTACTCTTCCTACGAGCAGTACTTC. Translation gives CASSLGYSSYEQYF. The J gene is TRBJ2-7, the V gene TRBV5-1; no definite D call. The CDR3 sequence is 14 residues long. With 0 bases removed from V and 1 base from J, the gap between germline ends came to 8 bases. Germline V gene data show CDR1 as SGHRS and CDR2 as YFSETQ.

V and J are TRBV30 and TRBJ1-2, with D unresolved. The CDR3 runs 13 residues. Germline CDR1 GTSNPN, CDR2 SVGIG (reference sequence). V lost 0 bases, J lost 3 bases, and 8 bases lay in between. The DNA of the CDR3 is TGTGCCTGGAGTGTCTCGGGCTACTATGGCTACACCTTC. The encoded protein is CAWSVSGYYGYTF. The whole variable domain, filled in from reference TRBV30 and TRBJ1-2, reads SQTIHQWPATLVQPVGSPLSLECTVEGTSNPNLYWYRQAAGRGLQLLFYSVGIGQISSEVPQNLSASRPQDRQFILSSKKLLLSDSGFYLCAWSVSGYYGYTFGSGTRLTVV.

This chain joins TRBV6-7 and TRBJ2-7; D is possibly TRBD2 (5 bases). TRBV6-7 is designated an ORF whose function remains uncertain. The CDR3 runs to 15 residues. The germline V and J ends were trimmed by 3 bases and 2 bases, with 14 bases remaining between them. The CDR3 coding sequence is TGTGCCAGCAGTTATGGGCATCAGGAGGCCTACGAGCAGTACTTC. This gives the protein CASSYGHQEAYEQYF.

J is TRBJ2-6 and V is TRBV5-1, with 11 bases fitting TRBD1. CDR3 size: 19 residues. Germline V gene data show CDR1 as SGHRS and CDR2 as YFSETQ. V shed 3 bases and J 2 bases; nucleotides not matched to a gene: 10. The CDR3, as DNA: TGCGCCAGCAGCTCCCCGAGTATGGGACAGGGGGCTGGGGCCAACGTCCTGACTTTC. Amino acid sequence: CASSSPSMGQGAGANVLTF.

There are many counts of this clonotype. The chain combines TRBV11-2 with TRBJ2-7; D could derive from TRBD1 or TRBD2 (6 bases each). Germline CDR1 is SGHAT and CDR2 is FQNNGV. This CDR3 spans 15 amino acids. V lost 5 bases to trimming and J lost 7 bases, with 21 bases between them. The CDR3 protein is CASSTQGTTRGEQYF. The CDR3 nucleotides are TGTGCCAGCAGCACCCAGGGGACCACTCGGGGGGAGCAGTACTTC.

This clonotype was observed a few times. CDR3 DNA: TGTGCCATCACCAAGACTAGCGGGTACAATGAGCAGTTCTTC. Translation: CAITKTSGYNEQFF. The genes are TRBV10-3 and TRBJ2-1, with 10 bases aligning to TRBD2. V lost 7 bases and J lost 4; bases outside the gene matches: 4. CDR1 ENHRY and CDR2 SYGVKD come from the germline V gene. The CDR3 length is 14 residues.

This clonotype occurred many times. The J gene is TRBJ2-2, the V gene TRBV30; D is unclear. This CDR3 has 16 residues. Trimming left V 0 bases short and J 0 bases short, with 11 bases between. Germline lookup yields CDR1 GTSNPN and CDR2 SVGIG (reference sequence). The CDR3 region is CAWSVRTAANTGELFF. DNA of the CDR3: TGTGCCTGGAGTGTACGGACGGCCGCGAACACCGGGGAGCTGTTTTTT.

In this sample, this clonotype turned up many times. The gene calls are TRBV28 and TRBJ2-3, with TRBD1 identical over 7 bases. This CDR3 is built from 16 residues. V lost 2 bases to trimming and J lost 2 bases; unmatched junction nucleotides: 7. CDR1 and CDR2 from the germline V gene are MDHEN and SYDVKM. The CDR3 reads CASSLPGQALTDTQYF. CDR3 DNA sequence: TGTGCCAGCAGTTTACCCGGACAGGCGCTCACAGATACGCAGTATTTT.

The table lists this clonotype with many counts. The chain carries TRBV11-3 and TRBJ2-2, with D unclear. Trimming took 1 base from V and 7 from J, leaving 4 bases between them. This CDR3 region has 12 residues. CDR1 and CDR2 (germline): SGHNT, YENEEA. The CDR3 region is CASSLVGGELFF. DNA of the CDR3: TGTGCCAGCAGCTTAGTAGGCGGGGAGCTGTTTTTT.

In its sample, this clonotype was seen many times. This rearrangement joins TRBV20-1 to TRBJ1-2; TRBD1 might be the D (6 bases). Germline lookup yields CDR1 DFQATT and CDR2 SNEGSKA (reference sequence). The CDR3 has 14 residues. V was trimmed by 5 bases and J by 4 bases, leaving 17 bases between them. The CDR3 spells CSARRGGTTYGYTF. The DNA for the CDR3 is TGCAGTGCTCGCCGGGGAGGGACAACCTATGGCTACACCTTC.